These T cell receptor beta chains were read from a single sample in a study of robustness of blood B and T cell sequencing. Using its own MiXCR run on the PCR reads, TCRdb lists one record per CDR3 protein. The table includes more than 1,200 distinct CDR3 sequences, approximately 67% detected once. Sequenced: peripheral blood. Receptors were obtained from a human donor in good health. CDR3s include the opening cysteine and the closing phenylalanine or tryptophan. Fields, in order: J gene, V gene, D gene, clone size, CDR3 protein, CDR3 DNA. The D gene is left open where the match is weak. Only some rows state a clone size, as once, few, many or a class for expanded clones.

TRBJ1-1 TRBV5-6 - few CASSPWYSLNTEAFF TGTGCCAGCAGCCCATGGTACAGCTTGAACACTGAAGCTTTCTTT
TRBJ1-4 TRBV10-3 - few CAISVEGGNEKLFF TGTGCCATCAGTGTTGAGGGAGGGAATGAAAAACTGTTTTTT
TRBJ1-1 TRBV5-5 - - CASSLEDGLNTEAFF TGTGCCAGCAGCTTGGAAGACGGATTGAACACTGAAGCTTTCTTT
TRBJ2-1 TRBV9 - few CASSVSPGSHNEQFF TGTGCCAGCAGCGTGAGTCCGGGGAGTCACAATGAGCAGTTCTTC
TRBJ2-7 TRBV7-8 - - CASSTRHSATYEQYF TGTGCCAGCAGCACGCGACATTCTGCCACCTACGAGCAGTACTTC
TRBJ1-2 TRBV3-1 - few CASSHRGRGGYTF TGTGCCAGCAGCCATCGGGGAAGGGGTGGCTACACCTTC
TRBJ2-3 TRBV29-1 TRBD1 - CSTMTGGRDTQYF TGCAGCACAATGACAGGGGGCAGAGATACGCAGTATTTT
TRBJ1-2 TRBV10-3 - - CAISEPQQTYGYTF TGTGCCATCAGTGAGCCCCAACAGACCTATGGCTACACCTTC
TRBJ1-1 TRBV20-1 - once CSASSTGMNTEAFF TGCAGTGCTAGTAGTACAGGGATGAACACTGAAGCTTTCTTT
TRBJ2-1 TRBV20-1 - - CSARDVRGEQFF TGCAGTGCTAGAGATGTCCGGGGTGAGCAGTTCTTC
TRBJ1-5 TRBV30 - few CAWNGDSNQPQHF TGTGCCTGGAATGGGGATTCGAATCAGCCCCAGCATTTT
TRBJ2-7 TRBV5-5 - - CASSLGDLRKQYF TGTGCCAGCAGCTTGGGGGACCTGAGAAAGCAGTACTTC
TRBJ1-1 TRBV29-1 TRBD1 - CSVGKSGGNTEAFF TGCAGCGTTGGGAAGTCAGGGGGGAACACTGAAGCTTTCTTT
TRBJ2-3 TRBV4-1 - few CASSQQGFSTDTQYF TGCGCCAGCAGCCAGCAGGGGTTTAGCACAGATACGCAGTATTTT
TRBJ2-4 TRBV4-1 TRBD2 - CASSQDKTSGGAVDKNIQYF TGCGCCAGCAGCCAAGATAAAACTAGCGGGGGGGCCGTGGACAAAAACATTCAGTACTTC
TRBJ2-1 TRBV4-2 TRBD2 few CASSELGTSGGAYNEQFF TGTGCCAGCAGCGAACTCGGGACTAGCGGGGGAGCCTACAATGAGCAGTTCTTC
TRBJ2-1 TRBV7-9 - few CASGNSNEQFF TGTGCCAGCGGCAATTCAAATGAGCAGTTCTTC
TRBJ2-3 TRBV7-3 TRBD2 - CASSPLPGLWTDTQYF TGTGCCAGCAGCCCCCTACCGGGACTATGGACAGATACGCAGTATTTT
TRBJ1-3 TRBV23-1 - hyperexpanded CASSQWRSGDGRFSGNTIYF TGCGCCAGCAGTCAATGGAGGAGTGGGGACGGCAGATTCTCTGGAAACACCATATATTTT
TRBJ1-2 TRBV30 - - CAWSDRVLDGYTF TGTGCCTGGAGTGACAGGGTCTTGGATGGCTACACCTTC
TRBJ2-1 TRBV15 TRBD2 - CATSREGGGVNNEQFF TGTGCCACCAGCAGAGAGGGGGGGGGTGTAAACAATGAGCAGTTCTTC
TRBJ2-7 TRBV11-3 TRBD2 few CASSLDLRAGVHEQYF TGTGCCAGCAGCTTAGATCTTCGAGCGGGGGTCCACGAGCAGTACTTC
TRBJ2-1 TRBV29-1 - - CSVDGVLSYNEQFF TGCAGCGTTGATGGGGTACTGTCCTACAATGAGCAGTTCTTC
TRBJ2-1 TRBV5-6 TRBD1 - CASSWGTGGNEQFF TGTGCCAGCAGCTGGGGGACAGGGGGCAATGAGCAGTTCTTC
TRBJ2-5 TRBV20-1 - once CSARRHPRDTDQETQYF TGCAGTGCTAGAAGACACCCCCGGGACACGGATCAAGAGACCCAGTACTTC
TRBJ1-6 TRBV5-1 TRBD1 - CASSDRGGNSPLHF TGCGCCAGCAGCGACAGGGGTGGCAATTCACCCCTCCACTTT
TRBJ2-7 TRBV18 TRBD2 - CASSPRGPASGGRDEQYF TGTGCCAGCTCACCACGGGGGCCGGCCAGCGGGGGACGGGACGAGCAGTACTTC
TRBJ2-3 TRBV19 - - CASSITLTDTQYF TGTGCCAGTAGTATAACCCTCACCGATACGCAGTATTTT
TRBJ2-1 TRBV30 - - CAGGTYNEQFF TGTGCCGGGGGCACGTACAATGAGCAGTTCTTC
TRBJ2-3 TRBV6-1 TRBD2 large CASTPGLLAGDLTDTQYF TGTGCCAGCACCCCGGGGCTACTAGCGGGGGATCTCACAGATACGCAGTATTTT
TRBJ2-3 TRBV7-9 TRBD2 - CASSISGASLDTQYF TGTGCCAGCAGCATTAGCGGGGCCAGCTTGGATACGCAGTATTTT
TRBJ2-1 TRBV5-1 TRBD1 - CASRSGLSTGTGVFEQFF TGCGCCAGCAGGTCGGGGCTCAGCACCGGGACAGGGGTTTTCGAGCAGTTCTTC
TRBJ1-3 TRBV5-1 TRBD1 - CASSAGGSSGNTIYF TGCGCCAGCAGCGCAGGGGGCAGTTCTGGAAACACCATATATTTT
TRBJ2-3 TRBV6-1 TRBD2 - CASRRLASGGTDTQYF TGTGCCAGCAGAAGGTTAGCTAGCGGGGGCACAGATACGCAGTATTTT
TRBJ1-3 TRBV5-6 - - CASSFAYSGNTIYF TGTGCCAGCAGCTTTGCATACTCTGGAAACACCATATATTTT